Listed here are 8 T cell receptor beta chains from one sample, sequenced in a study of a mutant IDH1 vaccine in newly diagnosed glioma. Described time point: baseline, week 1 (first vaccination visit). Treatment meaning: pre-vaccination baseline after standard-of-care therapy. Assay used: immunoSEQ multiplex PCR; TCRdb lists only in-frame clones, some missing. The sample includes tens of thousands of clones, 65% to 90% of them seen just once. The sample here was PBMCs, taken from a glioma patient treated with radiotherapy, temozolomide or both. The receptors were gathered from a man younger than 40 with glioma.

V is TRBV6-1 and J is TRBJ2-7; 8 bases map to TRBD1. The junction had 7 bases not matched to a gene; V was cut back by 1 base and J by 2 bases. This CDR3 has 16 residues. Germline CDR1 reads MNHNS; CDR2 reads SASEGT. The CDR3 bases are TGTGCCAGCAGTGAAGAGAACAGGGGGAGAGCCTACGAGCAGTACTTC. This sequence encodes CASSEENRGRAYEQYF.

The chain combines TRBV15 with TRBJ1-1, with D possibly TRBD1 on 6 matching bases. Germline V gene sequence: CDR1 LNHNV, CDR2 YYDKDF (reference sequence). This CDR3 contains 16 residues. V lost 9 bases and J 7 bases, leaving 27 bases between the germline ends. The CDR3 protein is CATRGADILIAREAFF. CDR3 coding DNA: TGTGCCACGAGGGGGGCGGACATCCTAATTGCGCGTGAAGCTTTCTTT.

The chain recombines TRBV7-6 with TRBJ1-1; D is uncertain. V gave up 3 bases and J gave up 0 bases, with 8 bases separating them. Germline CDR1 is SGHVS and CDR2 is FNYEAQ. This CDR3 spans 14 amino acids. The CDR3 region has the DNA TGTGCCAGCAGCTTTGGGCAGATGAACACTGAAGCTTTCTTT. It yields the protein CASSFGQMNTEAFF. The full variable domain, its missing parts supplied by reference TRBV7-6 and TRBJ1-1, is GAGVSQSPRYKVTKRGQDVALRCDPISGHVSLYWYRQALGQGPEFLTYFNYEAQQDKSGLPNDRFSAERPEGSISTLTIQRTEQRDSAMYRCASSFGQMNTEAFFGQGTRLTVV.

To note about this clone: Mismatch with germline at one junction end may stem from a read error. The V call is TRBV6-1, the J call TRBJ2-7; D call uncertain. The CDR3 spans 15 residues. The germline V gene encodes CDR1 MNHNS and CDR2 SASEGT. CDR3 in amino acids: CANSEASVRLYEQYF. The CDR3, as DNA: TGTGCCAACAGTGAAGCGTCAGTGAGACTCTACGAGCAGTACTTC.

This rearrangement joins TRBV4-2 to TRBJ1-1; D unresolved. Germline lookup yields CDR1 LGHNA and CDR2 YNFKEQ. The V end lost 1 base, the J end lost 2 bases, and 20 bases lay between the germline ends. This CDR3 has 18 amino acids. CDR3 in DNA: TGTGCCAGCAGCCAAGGCCAAGAAAGTGGCTCAATAAACACTGAAGCTTTCTTT. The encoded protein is CASSQGQESGSINTEAFF.

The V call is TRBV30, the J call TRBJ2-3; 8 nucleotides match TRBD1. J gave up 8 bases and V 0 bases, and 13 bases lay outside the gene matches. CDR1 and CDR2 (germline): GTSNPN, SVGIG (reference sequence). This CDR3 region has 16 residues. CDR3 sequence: CAWSVRTGGQRGTQYF. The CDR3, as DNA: TGTGCCTGGAGTGTACGAACAGGGGGGCAGAGGGGTACGCAGTATTTT.

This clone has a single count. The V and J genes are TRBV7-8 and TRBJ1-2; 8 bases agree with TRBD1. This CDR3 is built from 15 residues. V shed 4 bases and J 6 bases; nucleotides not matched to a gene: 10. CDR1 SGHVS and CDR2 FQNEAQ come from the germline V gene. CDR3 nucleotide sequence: TGTGCCAGCAGCTCGGACAGGGTTTCTTCTGATGGCTACACCTTC. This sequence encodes CASSSDRVSSDGYTF.

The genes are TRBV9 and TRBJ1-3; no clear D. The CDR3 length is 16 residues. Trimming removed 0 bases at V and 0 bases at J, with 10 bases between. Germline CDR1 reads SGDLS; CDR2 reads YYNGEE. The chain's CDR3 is CASSVGAASSGNTIYF. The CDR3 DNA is TGTGCCAGCAGCGTAGGGGCAGCCAGCTCTGGAAACACCATATATTTT.